This T cell receptor (beta chain) was sequenced for a study of cytomegalovirus exposure and HLA in healthy donors. The study ran its PCR with 60 Vbeta and 13 Jbeta primers. Here immunoSEQ multiplex PCR was the method, and the copy in TCRdb shows in-frame clones only, minus some. Among approximately 150,000 clones, about 85% were seen once, and the ten largest hold under 4%. This clone was found a few times. The germline gives CDR1 SGHTA, CDR2 FQGNSA. The ends were cut back, 5 bases at V and 0 bases at J, with 11 bases in the middle. This CDR3 comprises 14 residues. The source material was PBMCs. This sequence was found in a human donor in good health. V is TRBV7-2 and J is TRBJ2-7; D may be TRBD1 (5 bases). The CDR3 here is CASSLDSISYEQYF. Written as DNA, the CDR3 is TGTGCCAGCAGCCTCGACAGTATCTCCTACGAGCAGTACTTC.